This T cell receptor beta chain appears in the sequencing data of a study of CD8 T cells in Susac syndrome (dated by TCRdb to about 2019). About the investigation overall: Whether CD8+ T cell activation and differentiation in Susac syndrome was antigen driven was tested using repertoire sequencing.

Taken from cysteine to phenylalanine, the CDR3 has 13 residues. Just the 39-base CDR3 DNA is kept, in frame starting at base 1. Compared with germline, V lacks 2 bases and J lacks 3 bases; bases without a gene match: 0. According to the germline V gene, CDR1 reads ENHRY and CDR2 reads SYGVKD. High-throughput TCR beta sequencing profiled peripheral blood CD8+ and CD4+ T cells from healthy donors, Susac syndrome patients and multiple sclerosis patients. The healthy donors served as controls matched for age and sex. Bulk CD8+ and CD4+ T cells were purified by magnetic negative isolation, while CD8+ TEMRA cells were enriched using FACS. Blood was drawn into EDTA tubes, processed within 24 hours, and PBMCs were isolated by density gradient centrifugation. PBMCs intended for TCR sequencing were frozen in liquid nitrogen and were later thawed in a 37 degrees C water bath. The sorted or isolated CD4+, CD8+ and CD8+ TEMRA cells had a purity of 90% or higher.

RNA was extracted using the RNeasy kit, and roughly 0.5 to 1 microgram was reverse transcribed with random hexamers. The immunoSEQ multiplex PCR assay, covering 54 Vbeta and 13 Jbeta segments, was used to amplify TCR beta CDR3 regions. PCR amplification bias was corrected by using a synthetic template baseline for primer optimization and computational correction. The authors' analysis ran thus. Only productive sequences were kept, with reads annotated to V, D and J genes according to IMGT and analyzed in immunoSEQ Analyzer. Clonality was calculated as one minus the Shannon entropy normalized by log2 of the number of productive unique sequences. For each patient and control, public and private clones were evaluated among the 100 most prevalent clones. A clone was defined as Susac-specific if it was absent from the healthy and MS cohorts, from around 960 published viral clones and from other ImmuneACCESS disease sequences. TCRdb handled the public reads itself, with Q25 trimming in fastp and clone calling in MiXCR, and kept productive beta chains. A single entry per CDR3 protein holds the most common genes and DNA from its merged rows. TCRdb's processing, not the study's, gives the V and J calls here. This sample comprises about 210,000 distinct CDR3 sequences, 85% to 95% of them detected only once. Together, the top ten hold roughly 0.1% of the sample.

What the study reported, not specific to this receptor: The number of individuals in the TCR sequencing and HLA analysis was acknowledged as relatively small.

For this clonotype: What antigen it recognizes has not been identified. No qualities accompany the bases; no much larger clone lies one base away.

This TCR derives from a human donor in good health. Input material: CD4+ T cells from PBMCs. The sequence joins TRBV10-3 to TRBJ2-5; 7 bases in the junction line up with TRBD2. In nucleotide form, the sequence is TGTGCCATCAGTGAGACTAGCGAAGAGACCCAGTACTTC. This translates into CAISETSEETQYF.